This T cell receptor beta chain appears in the sequencing data of a study of Graves' ophthalmopathy and Graves' hyperthyroidism. Amplified TCR beta CDR3 regions were obtained using RNA transcripts as template. HTBI primers primed a first-round RT-PCR, and a second-round multiplex PCR followed. In TCRdb, the multiplex PCR reads were re-called with MiXCR into one record per CDR3 protein. The sample lists 680,000 or so distinct CDR3 sequences, 22% occurring once. To note about this clonotype: Its matching antigen is unknown.

Study-level points and caveats: The model flagged ophthalmopathy progression at 65% to 71% sensitivity and nearly 75% specificity.

Germline lookup yields CDR1 ENHRY and CDR2 SYGVKD. The CDR3 length is 14 residues. V was pared by 2 bases and J by 1 base, with 6 bases between. The authors isolated PBMCs from about 10 ml of fresh peripheral blood. Specimen: peripheral blood. This receptor was taken from a woman under 30 with stable Graves' hyperthyroidism. Some clones in this sample may be carry-over from other donors' samples. The chain employs TRBV10-3 and TRBJ2-1; no firm D call. This CDR3 is CAISEGISYNEQFF. CDR3 sequence (DNA): TGTGCCATCAGTGAGGGCATTTCCTACAATGAGCAGTTCTTC.